Sequencing of this T cell receptor (beta chain) was carried out in a study of regulatory T cells in long-lasting Graves disease. CDR1 is MNHEY, CDR2 SVGEGT, per germline. The CDR3 is 16 residues long. The V and J ends lost 5 bases and 0 bases respectively, with 14 bases between them. Investigators prepared the TCR beta libraries by applying iRepertoire HTBI primers and Arm-PCR of CDR3 regions. TCRdb redid the calling of the multiplex PCR reads with MiXCR, one entry per CDR3 protein. The table lists 600,000 to 800,000 distinct CDR3 sequences, about 30% of them singletons, with 40% to 55% in the top ten. A word on this clonotype: No antigen is known for it.

Time point indicated: persistent/refractory GD, antithyroid drugs over 5 years with positive TRAb. TCR sequences were obtained from RNA taken from PBMCs. Findings and caveats of the study: Between persistent patients, 2,500 to 3,500 public clonotypes were shared, exceeding the roughly 1,000 shared between new patients.

The gene calls are TRBV6-2 or TRBV6-3 and TRBJ1-3, with a weak D call TRBD1 (6 bases). The TCR originated in a female donor with Graves disease. The sequencing here drew on peripheral blood mononuclear cells (PBMCs), taken when the disease was refractory, from a patient treated with antithyroid drugs. Here the CDR3 reads CASSESTGRSGNTIYF. The CDR3 nucleotides are TGTGCCAGCAGTGAATCTACAGGGCGCTCTGGAAACACCATATATTTT.